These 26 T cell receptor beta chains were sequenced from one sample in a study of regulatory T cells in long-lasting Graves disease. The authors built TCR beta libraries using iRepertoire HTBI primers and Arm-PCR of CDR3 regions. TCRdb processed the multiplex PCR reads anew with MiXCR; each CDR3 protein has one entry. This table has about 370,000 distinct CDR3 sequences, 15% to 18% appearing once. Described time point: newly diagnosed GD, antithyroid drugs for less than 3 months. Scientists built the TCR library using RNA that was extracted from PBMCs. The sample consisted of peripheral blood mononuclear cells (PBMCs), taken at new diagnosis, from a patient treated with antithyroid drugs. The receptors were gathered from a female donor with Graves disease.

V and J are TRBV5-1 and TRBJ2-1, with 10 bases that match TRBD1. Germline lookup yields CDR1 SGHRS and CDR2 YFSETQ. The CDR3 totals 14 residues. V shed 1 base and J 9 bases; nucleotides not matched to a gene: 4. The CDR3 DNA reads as TGCGCCAGCAGCTTGTATAGGACAGGGGGTGAGCAGTTCTTC. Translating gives CASSLYRTGGEQFF.

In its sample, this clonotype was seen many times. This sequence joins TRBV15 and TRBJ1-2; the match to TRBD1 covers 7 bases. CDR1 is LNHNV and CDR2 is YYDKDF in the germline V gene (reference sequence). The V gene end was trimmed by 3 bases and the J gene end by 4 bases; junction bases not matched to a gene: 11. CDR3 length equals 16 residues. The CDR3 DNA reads TGTGCCACCAGCAGTACAGGGGAGGCAATAGGCTATGGCTACACCTTC. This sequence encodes CATSSTGEAIGYGYTF.

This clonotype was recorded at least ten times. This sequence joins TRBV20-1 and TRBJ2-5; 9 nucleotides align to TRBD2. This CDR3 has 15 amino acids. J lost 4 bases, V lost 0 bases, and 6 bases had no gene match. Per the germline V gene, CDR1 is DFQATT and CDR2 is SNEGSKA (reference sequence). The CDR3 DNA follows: TGCAGTGCTAGAGATAGCGGGAGAAGGGGAGAGACCCAGTACTTC. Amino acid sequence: CSARDSGRRGETQYF.

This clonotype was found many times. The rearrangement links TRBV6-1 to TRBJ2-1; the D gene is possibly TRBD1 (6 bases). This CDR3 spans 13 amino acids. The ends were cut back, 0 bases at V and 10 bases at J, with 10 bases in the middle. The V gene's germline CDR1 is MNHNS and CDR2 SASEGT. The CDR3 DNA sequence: TGTGCCAGCAGTGAAGCCAACAGGGCCGAGCAGTTCTTC. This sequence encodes CASSEANRAEQFF.

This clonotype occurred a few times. CDR3 DNA: TGTGCCAGCAGTTTTGGGCGGGGGGGCTCCCAAGAGACCCAGTACTTC. Translating gives CASSFGRGGSQETQYF. The chain employs TRBV12-3 or TRBV12-4 and TRBJ2-5; 9 bases fit TRBD2. CDR3 length equals 16 residues. The J segment lost 1 base and the V segment lost 3 bases, leaving 6 bases of the junction unmatched.

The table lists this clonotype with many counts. CDR3 sequence reads: CASSPRGSDGYTF. As DNA, the CDR3 is TGTGCCAGCAGCCCCAGGGGTTCTGATGGCTACACCTTC. This chain joins TRBV11-1 and TRBJ1-2; possibly TRBD1 for D (6 bases). Germline V gives CDR1 SGHAT, CDR2 FQDESV (reference sequence). CDR3 length: 13 amino acids. V was pared by 5 bases and J by 6 bases, with 13 bases between.

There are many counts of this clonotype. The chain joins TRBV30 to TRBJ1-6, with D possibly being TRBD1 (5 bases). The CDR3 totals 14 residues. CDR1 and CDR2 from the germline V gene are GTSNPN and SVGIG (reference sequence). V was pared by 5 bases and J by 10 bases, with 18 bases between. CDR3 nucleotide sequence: TGTGCCTGGGTGCCGGCAGGGTTAAAATCACCCCTCCACTTT. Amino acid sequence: CAWVPAGLKSPLHF.

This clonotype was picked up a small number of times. In DNA, the CDR3 is TGTGCCAGTAGCCACGGGGCCAGAGAGGTCCCTTACAATGAGCAGTTCTTC. Translation: CASSHGAREVPYNEQFF. V and J are TRBV19 and TRBJ2-1; D is possibly TRBD1 or TRBD2 (5 bases each). Trimming stripped 6 bases from V and 4 bases from J, with 22 bases between. The CDR3 has 17 amino acids. Germline V gene lookup returns CDR1 LNHDA and CDR2 SQIVND (reference sequence).

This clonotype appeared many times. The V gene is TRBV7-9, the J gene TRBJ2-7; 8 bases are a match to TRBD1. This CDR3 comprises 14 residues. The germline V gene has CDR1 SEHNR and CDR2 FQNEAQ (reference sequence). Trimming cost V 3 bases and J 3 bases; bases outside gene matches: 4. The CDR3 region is CASSLPGQDYEQYF. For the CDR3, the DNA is TGTGCCAGCAGCTTGCCGGGACAGGACTACGAGCAGTACTTC.

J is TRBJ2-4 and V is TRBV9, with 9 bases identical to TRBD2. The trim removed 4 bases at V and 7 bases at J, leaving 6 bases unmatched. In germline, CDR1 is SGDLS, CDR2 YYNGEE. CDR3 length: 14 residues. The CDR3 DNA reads TGTGCCAGCAGCTCGACTAGCGGACATAACATTCAGTACTTC. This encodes CASSSTSGHNIQYF.

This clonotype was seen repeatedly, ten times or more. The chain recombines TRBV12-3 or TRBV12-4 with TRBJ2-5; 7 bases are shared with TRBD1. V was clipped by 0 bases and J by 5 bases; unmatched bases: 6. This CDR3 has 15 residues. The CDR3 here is CASSLAEAGGETQYF. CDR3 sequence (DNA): TGTGCCAGCAGTTTAGCGGAGGCAGGGGGTGAGACCCAGTACTTC.

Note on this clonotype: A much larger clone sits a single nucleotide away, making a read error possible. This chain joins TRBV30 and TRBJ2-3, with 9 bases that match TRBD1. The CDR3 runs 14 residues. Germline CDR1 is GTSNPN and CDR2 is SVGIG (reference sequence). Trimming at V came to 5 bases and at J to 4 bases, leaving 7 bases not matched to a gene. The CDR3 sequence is CAWVDRGAADTQYF. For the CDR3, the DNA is TGTGCCTGGGTTGACAGGGGGGCGGCAGATACGCAGTATTTT.

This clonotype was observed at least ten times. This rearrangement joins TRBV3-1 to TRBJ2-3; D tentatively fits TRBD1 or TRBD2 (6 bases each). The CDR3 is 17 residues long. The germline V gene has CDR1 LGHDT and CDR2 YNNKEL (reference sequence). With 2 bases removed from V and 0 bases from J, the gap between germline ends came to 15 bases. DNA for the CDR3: TGTGCCAGCAGCCAATTAGGGGGGAAGGCTAGCACAGATACGCAGTATTTT. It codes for CASSQLGGKASTDTQYF.

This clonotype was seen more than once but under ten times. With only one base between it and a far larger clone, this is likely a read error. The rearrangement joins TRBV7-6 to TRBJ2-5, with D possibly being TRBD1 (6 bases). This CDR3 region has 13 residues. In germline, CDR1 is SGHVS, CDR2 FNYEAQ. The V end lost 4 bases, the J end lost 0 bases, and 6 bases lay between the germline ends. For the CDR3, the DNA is TGTGCCAGCAGCTGGGACAACCAAGAGACCCAGTACTTC. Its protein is CASSWDNQETQYF. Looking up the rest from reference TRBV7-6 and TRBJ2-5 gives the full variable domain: GAGVSQSPRYKVTKRGQDVALRCDPISGHVSLYWYRQALGQGPEFLTYFNYEAQQDKSGLPNDRFSAERPEGSISTLTIQRTEQRDSAMYRCASSWDNQETQYFGPGTRLLVL.

CDR3 sequence reads: CASSLGYAGTGNTIYF. The CDR3, as DNA: TGTGCCAGCAGCTTAGGTTATGCAGGGACTGGAAACACCATATATTTT. This chain links TRBV7-9 with TRBJ1-3, with D possibly matching TRBD1 (5 bases). V dropped 1 base and J dropped 2 bases, with 12 bases sitting between them. This CDR3 has 16 residues. Looked up from germline, CDR1 is SEHNR and CDR2 is FQNEAQ (reference sequence).

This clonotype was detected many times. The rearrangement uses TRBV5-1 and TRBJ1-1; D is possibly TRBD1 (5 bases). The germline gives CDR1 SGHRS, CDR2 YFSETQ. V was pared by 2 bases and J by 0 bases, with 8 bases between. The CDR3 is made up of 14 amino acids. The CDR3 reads CASSFVDMNTEAFF. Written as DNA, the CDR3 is TGCGCCAGCAGCTTCGTGGACATGAACACTGAAGCTTTCTTT.

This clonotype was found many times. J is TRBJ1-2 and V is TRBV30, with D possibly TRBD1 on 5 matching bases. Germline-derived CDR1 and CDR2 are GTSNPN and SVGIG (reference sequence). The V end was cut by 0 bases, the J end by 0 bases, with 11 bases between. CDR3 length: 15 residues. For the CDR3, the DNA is TGTGCCTGGAGTGTCCGGAGGACAACTAACTATGGCTACACCTTC. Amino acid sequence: CAWSVRRTTNYGYTF. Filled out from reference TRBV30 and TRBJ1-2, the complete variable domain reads SQTIHQWPATLVQPVGSPLSLECTVEGTSNPNLYWYRQAAGRGLQLLFYSVGIGQISSEVPQNLSASRPQDRQFILSSKKLLLSDSGFYLCAWSVRRTTNYGYTFGSGTRLTVV.

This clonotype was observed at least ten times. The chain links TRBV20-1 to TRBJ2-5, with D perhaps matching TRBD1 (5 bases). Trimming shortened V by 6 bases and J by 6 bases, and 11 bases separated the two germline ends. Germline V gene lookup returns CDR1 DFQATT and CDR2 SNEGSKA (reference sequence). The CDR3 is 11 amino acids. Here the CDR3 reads CSADDRKTQYF. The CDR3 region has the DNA TGCAGTGCAGATGACAGAAAGACCCAGTACTTC.

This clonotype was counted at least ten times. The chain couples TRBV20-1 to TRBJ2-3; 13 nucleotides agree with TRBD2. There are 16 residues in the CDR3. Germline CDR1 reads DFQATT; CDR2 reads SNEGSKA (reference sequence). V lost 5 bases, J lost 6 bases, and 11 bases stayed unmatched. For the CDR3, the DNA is TGCAGTGCTCATAAGATGACTAGCGGGGGGCGCGATACGCAGTATTTT. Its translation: CSAHKMTSGGRDTQYF.

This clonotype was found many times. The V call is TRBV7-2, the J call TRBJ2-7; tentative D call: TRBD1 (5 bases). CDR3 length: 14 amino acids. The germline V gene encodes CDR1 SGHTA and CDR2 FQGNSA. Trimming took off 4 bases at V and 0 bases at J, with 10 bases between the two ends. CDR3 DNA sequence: TGTGCCAGCAGCTCGACACAGGTCTCCTACGAGCAGTACTTC. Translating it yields CASSSTQVSYEQYF.

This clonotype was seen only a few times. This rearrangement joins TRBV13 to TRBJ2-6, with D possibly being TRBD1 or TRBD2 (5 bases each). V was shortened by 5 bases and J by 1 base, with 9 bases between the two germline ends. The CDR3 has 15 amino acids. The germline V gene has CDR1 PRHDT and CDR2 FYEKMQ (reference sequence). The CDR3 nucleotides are TGTGCCAGCAGCCCGGGGCCGTCTGGGGCCAACGTCCTGACTTTC. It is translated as CASSPGPSGANVLTF.

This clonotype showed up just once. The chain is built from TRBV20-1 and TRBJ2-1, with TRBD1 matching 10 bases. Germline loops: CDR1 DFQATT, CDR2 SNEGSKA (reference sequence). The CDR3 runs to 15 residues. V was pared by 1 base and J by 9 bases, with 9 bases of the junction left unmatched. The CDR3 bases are TGCAGTGCTAGAGGGGGGGACAGGGGAGTGGGTGAGCAGTTCTTC. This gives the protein CSARGGDRGVGEQFF.

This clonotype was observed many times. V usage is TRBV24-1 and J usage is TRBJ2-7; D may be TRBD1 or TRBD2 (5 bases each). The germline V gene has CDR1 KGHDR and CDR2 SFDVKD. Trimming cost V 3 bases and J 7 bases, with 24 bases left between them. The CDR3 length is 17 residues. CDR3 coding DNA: TGTGCCACCAGTGATCCGGGACGGTCCTCCAAACCGGGGGAGCAGTACTTC. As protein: CATSDPGRSSKPGEQYF.

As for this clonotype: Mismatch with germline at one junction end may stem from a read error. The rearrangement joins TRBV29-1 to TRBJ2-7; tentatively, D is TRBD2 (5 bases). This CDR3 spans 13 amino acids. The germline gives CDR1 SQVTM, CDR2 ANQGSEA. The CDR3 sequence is CSVQDGLSYEQYF. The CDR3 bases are TGCAGCGTTCAAGATGGACTCTCCTACGAGCAGTACTTC.

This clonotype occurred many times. The CDR3 nucleotides read TGCGCCAGCAGCTTGGCCTCGGGAGTTAGCTCCTACGAGCAGTACTTC. Its protein is CASSLASGVSSYEQYF. This chain uses TRBV5-1 with TRBJ2-7, with a possible D match to TRBD2 (6 bases). The V gene lost 0 bases and the J gene lost 0 bases, with 13 bases spanning the gap. CDR1 is SGHRS, CDR2 YFSETQ, per germline. The CDR3 extends over 16 amino acids.

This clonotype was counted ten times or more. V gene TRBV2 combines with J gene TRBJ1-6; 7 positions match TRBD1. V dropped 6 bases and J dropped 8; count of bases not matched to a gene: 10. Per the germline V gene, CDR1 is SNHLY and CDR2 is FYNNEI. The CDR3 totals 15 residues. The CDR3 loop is CASSRSRDSYSPLHF. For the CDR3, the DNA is TGTGCCAGCAGCCGAAGCCGGGACAGCTATTCACCCCTCCACTTT. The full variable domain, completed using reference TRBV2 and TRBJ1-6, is EPEVTQTPSHQVTQMGQEVILRCVPISNHLYFYWYRQILGQKVEFLVSFYNNEISEKSEIFDDQFSVERPDGSNFTLKIRSTKLEDSAMYFCASSRSRDSYSPLHFGNGTRLTVT.